The count of the clone carrying this TCR beta chain is one. Participants' own reports of clinical history determined their cohort assignment. Symptom resolution, clearance, or two negative PCRs marked donors in Cohort 3 as recovered. This record comes from a study of blood T cell repertoires in COVID-19. Study as a whole: T cells, B-cell-depleted T cells, or PBMCs provided the cDNA or gDNA that served as material.

Sequencing used immunoSEQ multiplex PCR; TCRdb keeps in-frame clones, though not all of them. Of about 130,000 clones in the sample, 65% to 90% were seen once. The germline gives CDR1 SNHLY, CDR2 FYNNEI. The CDR3 is 14 amino acids. V lost 6 bases, J lost 8 bases, and 14 bases lay in between. The TCR sequence derives from a woman aged 50 to 60 who had recovered from COVID-19. Sequencing input: PBMCs or T cells enriched from blood (not recorded which). This chain connects TRBV2 to TRBJ1-6, with D unclear. The CDR3 DNA follows: TGTGCCAGCAGAGCGGACGGGTCTCATTCACCCCTCCACTTT. This encodes CASRADGSHSPLHF.